Included here is one T cell receptor (beta chain) sequence, with context. This sample is part of a study of blood T cells in healthy people across ages. Samples had at least 6.5 million PBMCs isolated from them. A second PCR, run for roughly 7 to 12 cycles, used a sample-barcoded 5' primer plus a J-beta primer mix. One entry per CDR3 protein, called by TCRdb with MiXCR from the 5' RACE reads. The sample contains around 1,900,000 distinct CDR3 sequences, 30% to 40% of which appear only once. Germline V gene lookup returns CDR1 DFQATT and CDR2 SNEGSKA (reference sequence). The CDR3 is made up of 13 amino acids. The V gene lost 6 bases and the J gene lost 7 bases, with 18 bases spanning the gap.

This clonotype was sampled from a human donor in good health. The chain employs TRBV20-1 and TRBJ1-2; D remains unclear. Sequencing was done on a sample of blood. CDR3 in amino acids: CSAPEEGLGGYTF. The CDR3 bases are TGCAGTGCCCCAGAGGAGGGATTGGGTGGCTACACCTTC.